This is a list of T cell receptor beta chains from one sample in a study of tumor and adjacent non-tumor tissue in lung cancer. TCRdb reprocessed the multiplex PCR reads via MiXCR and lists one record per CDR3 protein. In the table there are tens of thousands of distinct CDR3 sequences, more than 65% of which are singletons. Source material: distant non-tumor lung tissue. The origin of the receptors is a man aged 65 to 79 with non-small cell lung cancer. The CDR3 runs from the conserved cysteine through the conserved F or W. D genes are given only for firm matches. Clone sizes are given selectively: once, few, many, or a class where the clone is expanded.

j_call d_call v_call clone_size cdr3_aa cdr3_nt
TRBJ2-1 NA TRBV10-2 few CASRSLGPSSHEQFF TGTGCCAGCAGGTCCTTGGGACCCTCTTCTCATGAGCAGTTCTTC
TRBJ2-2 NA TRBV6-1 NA CACMAGLDNTGELFF TGTGCCTGCATGGCGGGGTTGGATAACACCGGGGAGCTGTTTTTT
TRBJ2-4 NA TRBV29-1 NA CSGTCGQGKTIQYF TGCAGCGGGACGTGCGGACAAGGCAAAACCATTCAGTACTTC
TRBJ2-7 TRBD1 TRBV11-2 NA CASSSGQGIYEQYF TGTGCCAGCAGCTCGGGACAGGGGATCTACGAGCAGTACTTC
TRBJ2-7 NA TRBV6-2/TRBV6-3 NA CASNTKIGFNYEQYF TGTGCCAGCAATACTAAGATAGGGTTTAACTACGAACAGTATTTC
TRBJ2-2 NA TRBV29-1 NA CSETGANTGELFF TGCAGCGAAACGGGGGCGAACACCGGGGAGCTGTTTTTT
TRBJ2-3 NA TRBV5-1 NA CASSLIPGDKQYF TGCGCAAGCAGCTTGATCCCGGGGGATAAGCAGTATTTT
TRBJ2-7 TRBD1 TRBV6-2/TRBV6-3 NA CASIQGADYDQYF TGTGCCAGCATCCAGGGGGCCGACTACGACCAGTACTTC
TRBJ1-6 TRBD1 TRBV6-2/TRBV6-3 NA CASGTRTGRSNSPLHF TGTGCCAGCGGAACCAGGACAGGGAGATCTAATTCACCCCTACACTTT
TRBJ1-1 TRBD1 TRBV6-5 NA CASSYSPRTGSIEAFF TGTGCCAGCAGTTACTCCCCAAGGACAGGGAGCATTGAAGCTTTCTTT
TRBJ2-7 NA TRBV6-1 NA CASIDYPTNREQYF TGTGCCAGCATTGATTACCCAACAAACAGGGAGCAGTACTTC
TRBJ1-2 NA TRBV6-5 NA CASWGGGYSYTF TGTGCCAGTTGGGGGGGTGGCTATAGCTACACCTTC
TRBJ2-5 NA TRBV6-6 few CVTGPLLREQETQYF TGTGTCACCGGTCCCCTTTTGCGGGAACAAGAGACCCAGTACTTC
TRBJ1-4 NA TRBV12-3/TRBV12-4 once CASSSRPPGRMANEKLFF TGTGCCAGCAGCTCCAGGCCACCGGGTCGGATGGCTAATGAAAAGCTGTTTTTT
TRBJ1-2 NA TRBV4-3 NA CTSSQETRDGYTF TGCACCAGCAGCCAAGAGACAAGGGATGGCTACACCTTC
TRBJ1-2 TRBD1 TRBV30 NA CAWSVPRGRGLGGYTF TGTGCCTGGAGTGTACCCCGGGGCAGGGGGCTTGGTGGCTACACCTTC
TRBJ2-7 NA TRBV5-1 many CASSLETVGWDEQYF TGCGCCAGCAGCTTGGAGACAGTCGGGTGGGACGAGCAGTACTTC
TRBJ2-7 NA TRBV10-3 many CAISEPGTTYEQYF TGTGCCATCAGTGAGCCCGGTACAACCTACGAGCAGTACTTC
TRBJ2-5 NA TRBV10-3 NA CAISDSTARPETQYF TGTGCCATCAGTGACTCCACAGCGAGACCAGAGACCCAGTACTTC
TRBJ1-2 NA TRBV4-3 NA CASSQDLGTRHYTF TGCGCCAGCAGTCAAGACCTCGGGACAAGACACTACACCTTC